Each of the 22 T cell receptor beta chains below was sequenced from the same sample in a study of Graves' ophthalmopathy and Graves' hyperthyroidism. The sequenced template was RNA, covering the TCR beta CDR3 region. HTBI primers were used in a first-round RT-PCR, which preceded a second-round multiplex PCR. A single record per CDR3 protein comes from TCRdb applying MiXCR to the multiplex PCR reads. The data show over a million distinct CDR3 sequences, roughly 35% seen once. The sample comprised peripheral blood or thyroid tissue (not recorded which). Source of these receptors: an adult man with Graves' hyperthyroidism.

The rearrangement links TRBV2 to TRBJ2-7; a weak D match, TRBD1 (5 bases). The CDR3 sequence is 17 residues long. The germline CDR1 and CDR2 sequences are SNHLY and FYNNEI. The V gene lost 6 bases and the J gene lost 0 bases, with 21 bases spanning the gap. The DNA for the CDR3 is TGTGCCAGCAGCCCCGTTCCGTACAGGATCAGCTCCTACGAGCAGTACTTC. This sequence encodes CASSPVPYRISSYEQYF.

This clonotype occurred many times. The chain joins TRBV15 to TRBJ1-5; the D gene is possibly TRBD1 (6 bases). The CDR3 runs to 14 residues. Germline V gene lookup returns CDR1 LNHNV and CDR2 YYDKDF (reference sequence). The V end was cut by 1 base, the J end by 9 bases, with 13 bases between. CDR3 region: CATSRGEDSRPQHF. Written as DNA, the CDR3 is TGTGCCACCAGCAGAGGGGAGGACAGTCGGCCCCAGCATTTT.

V and J are TRBV2 and TRBJ2-5; D gene uncertain. The CDR3 length is 17 residues. CDR1 and CDR2 from the germline V gene are SNHLY and FYNNEI. Trimming removed 3 bases from V and 0 bases from J, with 17 bases in between. CDR3 region: CASSESWRHHNQETQYF. The CDR3 DNA is TGTGCCAGCAGTGAGTCGTGGAGACACCACAACCAAGAGACCCAGTACTTC.

This clonotype was seen more than once but under ten times. J is TRBJ2-2 and V is TRBV5-4, with D perhaps TRBD1 or TRBD2 (5 bases each). Germline assignment: CDR1 SGHNT and CDR2 YYREEE (reference sequence). V lost 4 bases and J 6 bases, leaving 10 bases between the germline ends. The CDR3 extends over 13 amino acids. The CDR3 DNA follows: TGTGCCAGCAGCCGGGACCCGGCCGGGGAGCTGTTTTTT. Its protein product is CASSRDPAGELFF.

This clonotype was found many times. The chain uses TRBV7-9 and TRBJ2-5; 10 bases are a match to TRBD1. With 8 bases clipped from V and 2 bases from J, the junction kept 11 bases outside the gene matches. The CDR3 consists of 16 residues. CDR1 and CDR2 from the germline V gene are SEHNR and FQNEAQ (reference sequence). CDR3 in amino acids: CASAPPGTGEQETQYF. For the CDR3, the DNA is TGTGCCAGCGCCCCACCCGGGACAGGGGAACAAGAGACCCAGTACTTC.

V usage is TRBV29-1 and J usage is TRBJ2-7; TRBD1 matches 10 bases. From germline, CDR1 is SQVTM and CDR2 ANQGSEA. The CDR3 runs to 14 residues. Trimming took 4 bases from V and 3 from J; bases not matched to a gene: 6. The CDR3 DNA is TGCAGCGTTGTCGGTGGGACAGGGGACTACGAGCAGTACTTC. Protein sequence: CSVVGGTGDYEQYF.

Notes on this clonotype: The junction differs from germline at one of its ends, possibly a read error. This rearrangement joins TRBV7-9 to TRBJ2-7, with 9 bases identical to TRBD1. This CDR3 region has 17 residues. Germline assignment: CDR1 SEHNR and CDR2 FQNEAQ (reference sequence). CDR3 sequence (DNA): TGCGCCAGCAGCTTGGCCATTGCGGACAGGGGAATCGGAGAGCAGTACTTC. It yields the protein CASSLAIADRGIGEQYF.

The chain joins TRBV10-3 to TRBJ2-7; the match to TRBD2 covers 10 bases. The CDR3 sequence is 16 residues long. Unmatched junction bases numbered 13, after V lost 6 bases and J lost 5 bases. Germline CDR1 is ENHRY and CDR2 is SYGVKD. The CDR3 protein is CAISDSGSGGSHEQYF. DNA for the CDR3: TGTGCCATCAGCGACTCAGGTAGCGGGGGGAGTCACGAGCAGTACTTC.

This clonotype was detected many times. The J gene is TRBJ1-2, the V gene TRBV9, with TRBD1 identical over 7 bases. CDR3 length: 15 residues. Trimming removed 4 bases from V and 0 bases from J; junction bases left unmatched: 6. Germline-derived CDR1 and CDR2 are SGDLS and YYNGEE. The chain's CDR3 is CASSSGQASNYGYTF. DNA for the CDR3: TGTGCCAGCAGCTCCGGACAGGCCTCTAACTATGGCTACACCTTC.

In its sample, this clonotype was seen many times. The V and J genes are TRBV7-6 and TRBJ2-5; D unresolved. V was cut by 3 bases and J by 5 bases, with 16 bases left in between. Germline-derived CDR1 and CDR2 are SGHVS and FNYEAQ. The CDR3 sequence is 15 residues long. The CDR3 bases are TGTGCCAGCAGCTTTTCCCGGGCCCCGGAGGAGACCCAGTACTTC. This encodes CASSFSRAPEETQYF.

CDR3 DNA: TGTGCCAGCGGTCGACTAGCGGTCCACGAGCAGTACTTC. Its protein is CASGRLAVHEQYF. V is TRBV28 and J is TRBJ2-7, with 9 bases fitting TRBD2. The CDR3 is 13 amino acids. CDR1 is MDHEN and CDR2 is SYDVKM in the germline V gene. Unmatched junction bases numbered 7, after V lost 8 bases and J lost 5 bases.

The rearrangement uses TRBV14 and TRBJ2-6; TRBD2 matches 7 bases. J gave up 4 bases and V 8 bases, and 8 bases lay outside the gene matches. The CDR3 consists of 15 residues. The germline CDR1 and CDR2 sequences are SGHDN and FVKESK. The CDR3 DNA is TGTGCCAGCCATTCCAGCGGGGCCGGGGCCAACGTCCTGACTTTC. As protein: CASHSSGAGANVLTF.

This clonotype has only a few counts. The rearrangement joins TRBV6-5 to TRBJ1-2; tentatively, D is TRBD1 (5 bases). With 0 bases removed from V and 4 bases from J, the gap between germline ends came to 9 bases. From germline, CDR1 is MNHEY and CDR2 SVGAGI. This CDR3 comprises 14 residues. The CDR3 nucleotides are TGTGCCAGCAGTTACTCCGGGGGTACCTATGGCTACACCTTC. As protein: CASSYSGGTYGYTF.

A word on this clonotype: Its ends do not fully match the called genes, so a read error is possible. The chain has TRBV5-4 and TRBJ1-3; weak D call: TRBD1 (5 bases). The CDR3 length is 15 residues. Germline V gene lookup returns CDR1 SGHNT and CDR2 YYREEE (reference sequence). CDR3: CASSQEGRSGDTIYF. CDR3 DNA sequence: TGCGCCAGCAGCCAGGAGGGGCGGTCTGGAGACACCATATATTTT.

This sequence joins TRBV7-2 and TRBJ1-2; 7 nucleotides agree with TRBD1. CDR3 length: 17 amino acids. The V gene's germline CDR1 is SGHTA and CDR2 FQGNSA. Germline trimming cut 1 base from V and 5 bases from J; bases unmatched to any gene: 13. CDR3 sequence reads: CASSLDSRAGGVYGYTF. The CDR3 DNA sequence: TGTGCCAGCAGCTTAGATAGCCGTGCAGGGGGGGTTTATGGCTACACCTTC.

Ten or more counts support this clonotype. The chain carries TRBV10-2 and TRBJ2-5, with D possibly TRBD1 on 5 matching bases. CDR3 length equals 17 residues. Germline V CDR1 and CDR2: WSHSY, SAAADI. Trimming took off 0 bases at V and 7 bases at J, with 21 bases between the two ends. The CDR3 DNA sequence: TGCGCCAGCAGTGAGTCATTTGGGGCCAAAGGTCGGGCGACCCAGTACTTC. Translated: CASSESFGAKGRATQYF.

Details on this clonotype: This may be a read error, as it is one base from a much larger clone. The chain uses TRBV20-1 and TRBJ1-1; D is unclear. CDR1 is DFQATT, CDR2 SNEGSKA, per germline (reference sequence). There are 12 residues in the CDR3. The DNA for the CDR3 is TGCACCGGGGAGGGCCCGGACACTGAAGCTTTCTTT. Protein sequence: CTGEGPDTEAFF.

This clonotype was detected a few times. The chain combines TRBV10-2 with TRBJ2-7, with 9 bases fitting TRBD2. This CDR3 spans 14 amino acids. Germline V lookup: CDR1 WSHSY, CDR2 SAAADI. V lost 4 bases and J lost 5; bases outside the gene matches: 6. CDR3 residues: CASSAGLASHEQYF. CDR3 DNA sequence: TGCGCCAGCAGTGCCGGACTAGCGTCGCACGAGCAGTACTTC.

The chain links TRBV10-3 to TRBJ2-7; 9 nucleotides agree with TRBD2. CDR1 is ENHRY, CDR2 SYGVKD, per germline. This CDR3 contains 15 residues. J gave up 0 bases and V 4 bases, and 4 bases lay outside the gene matches. The CDR3 nucleotides are TGTGCCATCAGTGCTAGCGGGACGGCCTCCTACGAGCAGTACTTC. It codes for CAISASGTASYEQYF.

With regard to this clonotype: This may come from a read error, since a much larger clone is one base off. The V gene is TRBV7-9, the J gene TRBJ2-7; 8 bases align to TRBD1. The CDR3 extends over 12 amino acids. Germline CDR1 and CDR2: SEHNR and FQNEAQ (reference sequence). The CDR3 sequence: CVGDRGPHEQYF. CDR3 in DNA: TGTGTCGGCGACAGGGGTCCCCACGAGCAGTACTTC.

This clonotype appeared many times. This rearrangement joins TRBV29-1 to TRBJ1-1, with unresolved D. The CDR3 runs to 12 residues. Trimming stripped 3 bases from V and 7 bases from J, with 12 bases between. The germline CDR1 and CDR2 sequences are SQVTM and ANQGSEA. CDR3 DNA: TGCAGCGTTGATACTGGTGGGGATGAAGCTTTCTTT. Amino acids: CSVDTGGDEAFF.

In this sample, this clonotype turned up a few times. V is TRBV7-2 and J is TRBJ2-7, with 11 bases lining up with TRBD2. CDR3 length equals 15 residues. The J segment lost 5 bases and the V segment lost 5 bases, leaving 8 bases of the junction unmatched. Germline V gives CDR1 SGHTA, CDR2 FQGNSA. CDR3 sequence: CASSDISGGANEQYF. The CDR3 DNA reads as TGTGCCAGCAGCGATATTAGCGGGGGGGCGAACGAGCAGTACTTC.